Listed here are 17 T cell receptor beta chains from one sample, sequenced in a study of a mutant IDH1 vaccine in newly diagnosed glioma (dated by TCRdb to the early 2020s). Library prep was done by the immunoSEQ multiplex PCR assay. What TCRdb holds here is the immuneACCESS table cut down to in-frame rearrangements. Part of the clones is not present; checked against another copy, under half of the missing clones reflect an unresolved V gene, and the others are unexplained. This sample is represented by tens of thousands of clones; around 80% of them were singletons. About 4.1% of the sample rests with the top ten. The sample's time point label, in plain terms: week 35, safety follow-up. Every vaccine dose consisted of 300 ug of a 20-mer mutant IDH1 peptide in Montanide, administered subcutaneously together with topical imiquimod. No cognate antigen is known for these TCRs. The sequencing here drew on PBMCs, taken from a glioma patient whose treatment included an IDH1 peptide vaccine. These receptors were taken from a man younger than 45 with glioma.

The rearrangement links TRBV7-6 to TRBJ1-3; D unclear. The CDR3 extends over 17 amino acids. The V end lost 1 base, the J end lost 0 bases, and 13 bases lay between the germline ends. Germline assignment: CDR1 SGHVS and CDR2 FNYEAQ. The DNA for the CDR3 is TGTGCCAGCAGCTTAGACGGCGGCAGGTACTCTGGAAACACCATATATTTT. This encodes CASSLDGGRYSGNTIYF.

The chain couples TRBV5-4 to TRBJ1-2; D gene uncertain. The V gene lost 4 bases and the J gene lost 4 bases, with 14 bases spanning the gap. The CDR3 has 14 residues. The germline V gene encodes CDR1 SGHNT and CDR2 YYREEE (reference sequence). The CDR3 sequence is CASSLHRGSYGYTF. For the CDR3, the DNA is TGTGCCAGCAGCCTACATAGAGGGAGCTATGGCTACACCTTC.

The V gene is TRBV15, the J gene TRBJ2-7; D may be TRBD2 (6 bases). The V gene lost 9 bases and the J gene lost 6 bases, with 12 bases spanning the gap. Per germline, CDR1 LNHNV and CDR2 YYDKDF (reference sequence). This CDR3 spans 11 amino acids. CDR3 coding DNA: TGTGCCACAGGTGAGGGACTCGAGCAGTACTTC. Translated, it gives CATGEGLEQYF. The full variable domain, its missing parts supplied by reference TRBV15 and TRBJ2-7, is DAMVIQNPRYQVTQFGKPVTLSCSQTLNHNVMYWYQQKSSQAPKLLFHYYDKDFNNEADTPDNFQSRRPNTSFCFLDIRSPGLGDTAMYLCATGEGLEQYFGPGTRLTVT.

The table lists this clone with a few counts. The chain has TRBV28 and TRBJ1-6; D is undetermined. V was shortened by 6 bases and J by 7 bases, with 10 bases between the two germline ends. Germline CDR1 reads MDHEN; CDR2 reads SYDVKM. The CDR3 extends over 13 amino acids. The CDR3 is CASRGVLNSPLHF. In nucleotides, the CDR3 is TGTGCCAGCAGGGGAGTACTGAATTCACCCCTCCACTTT. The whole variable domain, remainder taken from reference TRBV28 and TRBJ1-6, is DVKVTQSSRYLVKRTGEKVFLECVQDMDHENMFWYRQDPGLGLRLIYFSYDVKMKEKGDIPEGYSVSREKKERFSLILESASTNQTSMYLCASRGVLNSPLHFGNGTRLTVT.

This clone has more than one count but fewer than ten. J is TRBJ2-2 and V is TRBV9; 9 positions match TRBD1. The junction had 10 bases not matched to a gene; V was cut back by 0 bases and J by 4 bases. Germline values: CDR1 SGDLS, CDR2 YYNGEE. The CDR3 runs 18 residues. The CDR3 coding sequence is TGTGCCAGCAGCGTAGGGGGGACAGGGATCCCCCCCACCGGGGAGCTGTTTTTT. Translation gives CASSVGGTGIPPTGELFF.

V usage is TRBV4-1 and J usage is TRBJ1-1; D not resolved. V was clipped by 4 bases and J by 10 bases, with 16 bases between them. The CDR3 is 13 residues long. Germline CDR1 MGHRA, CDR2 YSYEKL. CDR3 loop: CASSRLAGGGAFF. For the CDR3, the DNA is TGCGCCAGCAGCCGCCTCGCCGGAGGAGGAGCTTTCTTT.

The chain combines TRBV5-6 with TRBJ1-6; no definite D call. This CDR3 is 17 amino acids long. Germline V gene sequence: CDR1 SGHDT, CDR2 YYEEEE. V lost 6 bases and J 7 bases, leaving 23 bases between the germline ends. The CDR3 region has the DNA TGTGCCAGCACCCCTTTCCGGAAATCGGAATCGAATTCACCCCTCCACTTT. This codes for CASTPFRKSESNSPLHF.

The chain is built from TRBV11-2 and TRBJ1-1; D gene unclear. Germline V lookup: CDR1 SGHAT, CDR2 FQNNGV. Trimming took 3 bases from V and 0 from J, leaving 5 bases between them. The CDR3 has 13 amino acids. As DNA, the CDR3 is TGTGCCAGCAGCTTTTCGTTGAACACTGAAGCTTTCTTT. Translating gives CASSFSLNTEAFF.

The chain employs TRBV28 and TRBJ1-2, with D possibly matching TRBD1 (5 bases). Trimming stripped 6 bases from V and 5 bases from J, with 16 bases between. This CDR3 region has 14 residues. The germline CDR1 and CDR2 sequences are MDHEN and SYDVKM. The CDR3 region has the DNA TGTGCCAGCAGGGGGCGAGGGAGAGGGTATGGCTACACCTTC. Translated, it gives CASRGRGRGYGYTF.

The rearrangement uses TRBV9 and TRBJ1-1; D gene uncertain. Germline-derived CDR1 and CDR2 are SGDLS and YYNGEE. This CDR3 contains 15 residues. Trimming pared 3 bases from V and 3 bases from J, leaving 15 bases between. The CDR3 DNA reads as TGTGCCAGCAGCGCCCTCCCGGGGTTCGACACTGAAGCTTTCTTT. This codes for CASSALPGFDTEAFF.

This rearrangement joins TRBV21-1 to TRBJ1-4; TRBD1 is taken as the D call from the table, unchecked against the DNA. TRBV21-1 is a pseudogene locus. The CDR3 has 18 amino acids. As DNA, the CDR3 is TGTGCCAGCAGCAAAGCTCCGGGACAGGGTAGGACTAATGAAAAACTGTTTTTT. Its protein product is CASSKAPGQGRTNEKLFF.

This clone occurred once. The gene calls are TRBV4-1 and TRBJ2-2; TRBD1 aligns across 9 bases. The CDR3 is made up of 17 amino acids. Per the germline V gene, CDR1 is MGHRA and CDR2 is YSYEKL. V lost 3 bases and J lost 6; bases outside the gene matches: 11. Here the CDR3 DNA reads TGCGCCAGCAGCCAGACAGGGGGACCCAGGAGGGCCGGGGAGCTGTTTTTT. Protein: CASSQTGGPRRAGELFF.

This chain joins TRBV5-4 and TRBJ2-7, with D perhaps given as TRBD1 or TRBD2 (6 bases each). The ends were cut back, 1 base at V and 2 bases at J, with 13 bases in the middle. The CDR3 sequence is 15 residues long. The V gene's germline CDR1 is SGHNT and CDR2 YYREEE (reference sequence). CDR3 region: CASSLNGGLTYEQYF. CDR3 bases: TGTGCCAGCAGCTTGAACGGGGGCCTAACCTACGAGCAGTACTTC.

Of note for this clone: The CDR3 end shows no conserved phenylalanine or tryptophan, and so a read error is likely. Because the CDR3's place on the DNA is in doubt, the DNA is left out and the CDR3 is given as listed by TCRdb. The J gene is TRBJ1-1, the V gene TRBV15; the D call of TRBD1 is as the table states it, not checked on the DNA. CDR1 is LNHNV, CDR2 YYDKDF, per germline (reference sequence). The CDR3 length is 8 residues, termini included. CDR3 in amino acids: CATSRGPR.

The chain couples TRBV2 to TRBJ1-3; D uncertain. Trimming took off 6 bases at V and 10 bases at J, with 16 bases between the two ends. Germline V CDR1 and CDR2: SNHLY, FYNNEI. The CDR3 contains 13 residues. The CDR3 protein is CASSLMTSRTIYF. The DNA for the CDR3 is TGTGCCAGCAGCCTGATGACATCGAGGACCATATATTTT.

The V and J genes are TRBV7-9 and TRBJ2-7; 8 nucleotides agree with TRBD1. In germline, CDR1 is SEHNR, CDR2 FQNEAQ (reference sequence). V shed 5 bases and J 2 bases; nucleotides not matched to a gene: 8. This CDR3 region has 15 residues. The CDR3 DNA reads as TGTGCCAGCAGCACTGACAGGGGCCATACCTACGAGCAGTACTTC. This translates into CASSTDRGHTYEQYF.

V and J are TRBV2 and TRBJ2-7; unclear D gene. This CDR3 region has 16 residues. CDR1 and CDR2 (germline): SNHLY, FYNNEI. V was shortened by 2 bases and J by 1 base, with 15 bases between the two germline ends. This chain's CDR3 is CASSESNSGLSYEQYF. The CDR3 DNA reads TGTGCCAGCAGTGAATCAAATTCTGGGTTATCCTACGAGCAGTACTTC.